This T cell receptor beta chain originates from a study of blood T cell repertoires in COVID-19. Study overall: Donors in the United States, Italy and Spain gave samples during acute or convalescent COVID-19. In each case, the material was cDNA or gDNA derived from T cells, B-cell-depleted T cells, or PBMCs.

Repertoires were generated with immunoSEQ multiplex PCR, while TCRdb's copy carries only in-frame clones and drops some. The sample records 490,000 or so clones, 70% to 90% being singletons. CDR1 and CDR2 (germline): SGDLS, YYNGEE. The V end lost 3 bases, the J end lost 4 bases, and 13 bases lay between the germline ends. The CDR3 consists of 14 residues. Clinical history reported by participants formed the basis on which cohorts were assigned. Two negative PCRs, clearance, or symptom resolution were required of recovered Cohort 3 donors. The sequence was collected from a woman in her sixties or seventies who had recovered from COVID-19. Sequencing input: PBMCs or T cells enriched from blood (not recorded which). The chain recombines TRBV9 with TRBJ2-5, with TRBD2 as a possible D gene (6 bases). The CDR3 loop is CASSAQVRGETQYF. The CDR3 DNA is TGTGCCAGCAGCGCCCAGGTGCGGGGAGAGACCCAGTACTTC.